This T cell receptor beta chain is from a study of shared clonotypes between healthy human individuals. Study summary: The plates for each donor numbered three CD4 naive, three CD4 memory, two CD8 naive and one CD8 memory. Whole-study findings and limits: Represented diversity (both genetic and exposure-history) was limited by the small number of donors. Some clonotypes were shared by all four sorted-subset donors, while others were not shared. The non-shared ones had lower generation probabilities than the shared ones. Shared clonotypes: approximately 5% naive CD4, about 3.3% naive CD8, about 2.2% memory CD4, under 0.45% memory CD8.

The CDR3 spans 15 residues. V shed 0 bases and J shed 1 base, with 9 bases lying between them. The V gene's germline CDR1 is MNHNY and CDR2 SVGAGI (reference sequence). Here immunoSEQ multiplex PCR was the method, and the copy in TCRdb shows in-frame clones only, minus some. The table lists over a million clones, 75% to 85% of them singletons. Turning to this clone: The antigen is unknown.

Sequenced: memory CD4+ T cells from PBMCs. Described subset: CD45RA-negative fraction. This receptor was obtained from a man aged 18 to 30 in good health. Some clones in this sample may be carry-over from other donors' samples. The chain uses TRBV6-6 and TRBJ1-1; D gene uncertain. The CDR3 DNA is TGTGCCAGCAGTTACTCGTCGTCGGGGAACACTGAAGCTTTCTTT. It specifies CASSYSSSGNTEAFF.